This record concerns one T cell receptor (beta chain) sequence. Its antigen is not identified. Germline V lookup: CDR1 SEHNR, CDR2 FQNEAQ (reference sequence). Trimming pared 5 bases from V and 0 bases from J, leaving 20 bases between. This CDR3 is built from 18 residues. This sample stems from a study of T cell responses to AZD1222 COVID-19 vaccine. Study conclusions and caveats: Clonal diversity was possibly underestimated, and white British individuals and females predominated among donors.

The data were produced by immunoSEQ multiplex PCR, yet TCRdb's version contains in-frame clones alone and is incomplete. The table lists 60,000 to 95,000 clones, around 87% of them singletons, with more than 15% in the top ten. Investigators merged groups given second doses at roughly 4 or roughly 12 weeks. The rearrangement uses TRBV7-9 and TRBJ2-1; a possible D gene is TRBD2 (7 bases). The sample was peripheral blood, taken 28 days after the second AZD1222 dose. The sequence derives from an adult who received the AZD1222 COVID-19 vaccine. As DNA, the CDR3 is TGTGCCAGCAGCCCCGACCACGGGGGGCCGAGCTCCTACAATGAGCAGTTCTTC. Residues: CASSPDHGGPSSYNEQFF.